This TCR beta chain was sequenced for a study of T cells in Graves' hyperthyroidism and ophthalmopathy. Turning to the study itself: Peripheral blood was obtained at initial diagnosis, preceding any treatment.

This CDR3 has 15 residues. Germline V gene lookup returns CDR1 SEHNR and CDR2 FQNEAQ (reference sequence). The V end was cut by 1 base, the J end by 2 bases, with 10 bases between. This clonotype appeared many times. The antigen remains undetermined. Regions amplified from RNA transcripts were the TCR beta CDR3 regions. An initial round of RT-PCR targeting the TCR CDR3 relied on the HTBI primer set. Each CDR3 protein gets one entry after TCRdb re-called the multiplex PCR reads with MiXCR. The sample holds around 350,000 distinct CDR3 sequences, roughly 13% seen once. General study points: Most thyroid clonotypes that were expanded above 0.001 also turned up in blood.

The material sequenced was blood. The TCR sequence derives from a young woman with Graves' hyperthyroidism. This chain links TRBV7-9 with TRBJ2-3, with TRBD2 as a possible D gene (5 bases). CDR3 bases: TGTGCCAGCAGCTTAGTGTCGGGATTCACAGATACGCAGTATTTT. Translation: CASSLVSGFTDTQYF.